This TCR beta chain was sequenced in a study of cytomegalovirus exposure and HLA in healthy donors. Background on the study: Prior work identified roughly 120 million unique TCR beta sequences in roughly 190 million T cells. The study, taken as a whole, reports: Presence/absence analyses treated sequencing depth as roughly uniform across donors.

J was trimmed by 6 bases and V by 0 bases; bases with no gene match: 2. There are 13 residues in the CDR3. CDR1 and CDR2 from the germline V gene are MGHRA and YSYEKL. The table lists this clone with a count of one. Its antigen is still unknown. Primers included in the PCR were 60 Vbeta and 13 Jbeta primers. Authors' analysis steps: About 10 million shared chains were among about 80 million unique TCR beta chains counted in a later analysis. The data were produced by immunoSEQ multiplex PCR, yet TCRdb's version contains in-frame clones alone and is incomplete. V, J and clone size reflect that table, while D and trimming were determined from the DNA. Among some 150,000 clones listed, around 69% were seen once.

This TCR was sampled from a man aged 55 to 70 in good health and CMV-seronegative. This sequence joins TRBV4-1 and TRBJ2-7; 7 bases are a match to TRBD2. Sequenced material: PBMCs. CDR3 in DNA: TGCGCCAGCAGCCAAGAGGGAGGGCGCGAGCAGTACTTC. Its protein is CASSQEGGREQYF.